This entry concerns a single T cell receptor (beta chain). Its target is unknown. Some clones are missing from TCRdb's copy, which holds only in-frame ones; the method was immunoSEQ multiplex PCR. Of roughly 50,000 clones in the sample, approximately 79% were seen once. As to time point: week 35, safety follow-up. Vaccine doses each comprised 300 ug of mutant IDH1 20-mer peptide, with topical imiquimod. Weeks 1, 3, 5, 7, 11, 15, 19 and 23 were when patients received their eight vaccinations. The sample belongs to a study of a mutant IDH1 vaccine in newly diagnosed glioma. Study-wide background: Vaccinations were initiated 4-6 weeks following radiotherapy alone, or were given together with temozolomide cycles. Therapy received beforehand was radiotherapy, temozolomide, or both, with most patients given both.

Overall study results and limits: Pseudoprogression apparently lacked any relation to changes in top peripheral T cell clonotypes.

Germline CDR1 is SNHLY and CDR2 is FYNNEI. The length of the CDR3 is 13 residues. V was clipped by 10 bases and J by 6 bases, with 16 bases between them. The clonotype was recovered from a man in his forties or fifties with glioma. The sequencing here drew on PBMCs, taken from a glioma patient whose treatment included an IDH1 peptide vaccine. The V and J genes are TRBV2 and TRBJ1-3, with D maybe TRBD1 (6 bases). The CDR3 nucleotides are TGTGCCACGACACAGGGTATTGAAAACACCATATATTTT. This gives the protein CATTQGIENTIYF.